The entry below gives a single TCR beta chain sequence along with its context. Its antigen is not known. The sample is drawn from a study of T cells expressing NK-cell markers. Overall study results and limits: Top CD8+ clonotypes included the dominant CD3+CD56+NKG2C+ clonotypes in five to seven donors.

One entry per CDR3 protein, without DNA, is what TCRdb gives after re-calling the 5' RACE reads. This repertoire includes roughly 420,000 distinct CDR3 sequences. The CDR3 runs to 15 residues. CDR1 and CDR2 from the germline V gene are LNHDA and SQIVND (reference sequence). This receptor was taken from a woman aged 18 to 75 in good health. Sequenced material: blood T cells: a sorted CD56 or NKG2C T cell subset, CD4+ or CD8+ T cells, or bulk PBMC T cells (not recorded which). This chain uses TRBV19 with TRBJ2-5; TCRdb lists TRBD1, though no DNA is available to test this call. The CDR3 loop reads CASSLTTGRRGTQYF.